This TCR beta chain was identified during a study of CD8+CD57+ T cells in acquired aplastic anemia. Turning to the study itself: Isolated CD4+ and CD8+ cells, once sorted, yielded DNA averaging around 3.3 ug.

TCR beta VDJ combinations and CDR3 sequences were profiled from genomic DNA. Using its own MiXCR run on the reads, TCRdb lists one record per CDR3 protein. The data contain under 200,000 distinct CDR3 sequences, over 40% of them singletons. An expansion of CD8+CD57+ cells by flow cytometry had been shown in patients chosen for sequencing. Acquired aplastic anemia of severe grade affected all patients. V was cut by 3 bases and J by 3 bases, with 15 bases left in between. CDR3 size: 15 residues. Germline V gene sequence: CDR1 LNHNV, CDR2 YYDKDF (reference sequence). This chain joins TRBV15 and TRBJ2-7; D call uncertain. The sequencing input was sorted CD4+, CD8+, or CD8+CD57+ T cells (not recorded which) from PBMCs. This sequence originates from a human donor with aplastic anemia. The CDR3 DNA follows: TGTGCCACCAGCAGTCCCGGGCTTACCGACTACGAGCAGTACTTC. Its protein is CATSSPGLTDYEQYF.